The TCR beta chain described here comes from a study of blood T cell repertoires in COVID-19. The CDR3 is made up of 17 amino acids. Germline V gene sequence: CDR1 SGDLS, CDR2 YYNGEE. The ends were cut back, 0 bases at V and 2 bases at J, with 15 bases in the middle. The table came from immunoSEQ multiplex PCR; TCRdb's copy has only in-frame clones and leaves some out. The sample lists roughly 150,000 clones; approximately 87% were seen once. Sequenced: peripheral blood. The TCR originated in a woman in her 70s with acute or convalescent COVID-19. The chain uses TRBV9 and TRBJ1-3; TRBD1 might be the D (5 bases). CDR3 bases: TGTGCCAGCAGCGTAGGGACCGTGGGGGGGACTGGAAACACCATATATTTT. This sequence encodes CASSVGTVGGTGNTIYF.